The TCR beta chain described here comes from a study of blood T cells in healthy people across ages. Then a second PCR, running roughly 6 to 11 cycles, was carried out with a sample-barcoded 5' primer and a J-beta primer mix. TCRdb itself ran the 5' RACE reads through MiXCR, one entry per CDR3 protein. This table has over 1,500,000 distinct CDR3 sequences, around 48% appearing once. The sequence came from a woman aged 40 to 50 in good health. Material for sequencing was blood.

CDR3 sequence: CSVEGVSGGAYREQYF. The CDR3 bases are TGCAGCGTTGAAGGGGTTAGCGGGGGCGCGTATCGCGAGCAGTACTTC. This chain uses TRBV29-1 with TRBJ2-7, with 9 nucleotides matching TRBD2. Germline assignment: CDR1 SQVTM and CDR2 ANQGSEA. Trimming took 1 base from V and 6 from J; bases not matched to a gene: 13. There are 16 residues in the CDR3.